This T cell receptor beta chain appears in the sequencing data of a study of T cell responses to AZD1222 COVID-19 vaccine. Study-wide results and caveats: Reports say nearly half of spike-specific TCRs go after unmutated variant regions.

Comments on this clone: Its antigen is undetermined.

Clones were read by immunoSEQ multiplex PCR, and TCRdb kept only the in-frame ones, dropping some. The sample has 140,000 or so clones; roughly nine tenths are singletons. The V and J ends lost 0 bases and 2 bases respectively, with 13 bases between them. The CDR3 loop spans 16 amino acids. Germline V gene data show CDR1 as SGHAT and CDR2 as FQNNGV. The source material was peripheral blood, sampled 28 days after the second dose of the MenACWY control vaccine. The chain links TRBV11-2 to TRBJ1-1; D unclear. The clonotype was recovered from an adult who received the MenACWY meningococcal vaccine as a control. The CDR3 DNA sequence: TGTGCCAGCAGCTTAGATTTGGTACAGACCAACACTGAAGCTTTCTTT. Protein product: CASSLDLVQTNTEAFF.